The rows below give T cell receptor beta chains drawn from one sample of a study of T cell repertoires in cytomegalovirus infection. TCRdb reprocessed the reads with MiXCR, giving one entry per CDR3 protein. The sample has about 920,000 distinct CDR3 sequences; under 40% are singletons. Their specific antigens are unknown. This specimen consisted of cultured CD8+ T cells from PBMCs, obtained from culture after CMV antigen stimulation. These receptors all come from a human donor in good health (CMV status not recorded). Some clones in this sample may be carry-over from other donors' samples. The conserved cysteine and the conserved F or W are not part of the CDR3 here. Each record gives: clone size, V gene, D gene, CDR3 protein. The D gene is left open where the match is weak. The size entry is marked missing in some rows and otherwise reads once, few, many or a size class.

clone size: once; V gene: TRBV7-4; D gene: -; CDR3 protein: ASSPNTAF
clone size: -; V gene: TRBV4-3; D gene: -; CDR3 protein: ASSQDPQGQDYGTEAF
clone size: -; V gene: TRBV7-9; D gene: -; CDR3 protein: ASGQGSDEQF
clone size: -; V gene: TRBV15; D gene: TRBD2; CDR3 protein: ATSDTSGDTDTQY
clone size: -; V gene: TRBV18; D gene: -; CDR3 protein: ASSPTVSTEAF
clone size: -; V gene: TRBV11-1; D gene: TRBD2; CDR3 protein: ASSPGTSGGAETGELF
clone size: -; V gene: TRBV15; D gene: TRBD1; CDR3 protein: VTTTGTGDYGYT
clone size: few; V gene: TRBV11-2; D gene: -; CDR3 protein: ASSLLGSFYEQY
clone size: few; V gene: TRBV6-5; D gene: -; CDR3 protein: ASSYSSWDEQF
clone size: -; V gene: TRBV6-6; D gene: -; CDR3 protein: ASSDPGHLLNYGYT
clone size: once; V gene: TRBV6-8; D gene: TRBD1; CDR3 protein: ASSSPGGDNEKLF
clone size: few; V gene: TRBV27; D gene: -; CDR3 protein: ASSFGVPRETQY
clone size: few; V gene: TRBV27; D gene: -; CDR3 protein: ASSFGVGNYNSPLH
clone size: -; V gene: TRBV7-9; D gene: -; CDR3 protein: ASQTTGELF
clone size: few; V gene: TRBV6-6; D gene: -; CDR3 protein: ASSPRDQAYNEQF
clone size: many; V gene: TRBV12-3/TRBV12-4; D gene: -; CDR3 protein: ASSLQVYRYNEQF
clone size: once; V gene: TRBV28; D gene: TRBD2; CDR3 protein: ASSFPEGRVDNEQF
clone size: many; V gene: TRBV7-2; D gene: -; CDR3 protein: ASSLEPSVKNYGYT
clone size: many; V gene: TRBV2; D gene: TRBD1; CDR3 protein: AAGDSWNSPLH
clone size: many; V gene: TRBV7-6; D gene: TRBD2; CDR3 protein: ASSLLAGEGETQY
clone size: -; V gene: TRBV7-9; D gene: -; CDR3 protein: ASSEGFYGYT
clone size: -; V gene: TRBV6-1; D gene: -; CDR3 protein: ATGRAYGYT
clone size: many; V gene: TRBV7-2; D gene: -; CDR3 protein: ASSLHVGLENEQF
clone size: -; V gene: TRBV9; D gene: -; CDR3 protein: ASSVGAGRNTEAF
clone size: few; V gene: TRBV6-5; D gene: TRBD1; CDR3 protein: ASTPSRRKGANTEAF
clone size: -; V gene: TRBV7-9; D gene: TRBD1; CDR3 protein: ASSPFPGGTDTQY
clone size: many; V gene: TRBV7-2; D gene: TRBD2; CDR3 protein: ASSLAVVAGAATDTQY
clone size: few; V gene: TRBV27; D gene: -; CDR3 protein: ASSWSGDEQF
clone size: many; V gene: TRBV7-6; D gene: TRBD2; CDR3 protein: ASRGLAEITDTQY